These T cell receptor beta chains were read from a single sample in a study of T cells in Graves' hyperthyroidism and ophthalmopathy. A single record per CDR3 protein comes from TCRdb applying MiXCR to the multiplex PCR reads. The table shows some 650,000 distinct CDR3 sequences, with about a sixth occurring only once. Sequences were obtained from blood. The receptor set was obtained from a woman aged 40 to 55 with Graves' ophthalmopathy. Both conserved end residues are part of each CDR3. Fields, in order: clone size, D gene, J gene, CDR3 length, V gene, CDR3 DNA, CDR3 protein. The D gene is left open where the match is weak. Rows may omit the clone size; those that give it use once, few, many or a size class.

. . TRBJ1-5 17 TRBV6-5 TGTGCCAGCAGTTATCGAGGGGGGGTTGATAGCAATCAGCCCCAGCATTTT CASSYRGGVDSNQPQHF
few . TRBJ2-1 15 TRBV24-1 TGTGCCACCAGTGATTCGGGGGACCCTGGGTGTGAGCAGTTCTTC CATSDSGDPGCEQFF
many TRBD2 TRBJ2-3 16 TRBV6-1 TGTGCCAGCAGTTCGACTAGCGGGAGGGCCCAAGATACGCAGTATTTT CASSSTSGRAQDTQYF
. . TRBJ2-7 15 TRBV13 TGTGCCAGCAGCTTAGCCCCAGGGACCATCTACGAGCAGTACTTC CASSLAPGTIYEQYF
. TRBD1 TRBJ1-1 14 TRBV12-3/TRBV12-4 TGTGCCAGCAGTTGGGGGCAGGGGGCTGGAGAAGCTTTCTTT CASSWGQGAGEAFF
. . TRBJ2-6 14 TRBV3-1 TGTGCCAGCAGCCATCCTTCTGGGGCCAACGTCCTGACTTTC CASSHPSGANVLTF
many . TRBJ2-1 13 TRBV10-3 TGTGCCATCAGTGACTTGGGGAACAATGAGCAGTTCTTC CAISDLGNNEQFF
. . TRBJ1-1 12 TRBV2 TGTGCCAACAGTTCCCAGAACACTGAAGCTTTCTTT CANSSQNTEAFF
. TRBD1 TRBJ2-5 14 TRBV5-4 TGTGCCAGCAGCTCGACAGGGGCTTACGAGACCCAGTACTTC CASSSTGAYETQYF
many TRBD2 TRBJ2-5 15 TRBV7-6 TGTGCCAGCAGAGGCCGGACTAGCGGCCAAGAGACCCAGTACTTC CASRGRTSGQETQYF
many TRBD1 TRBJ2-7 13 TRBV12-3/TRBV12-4 TGTGCCAGCAGTTCACAGGGGGGAGACGAGCAGTACTTC CASSSQGGDEQYF
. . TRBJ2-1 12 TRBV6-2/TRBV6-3 TGTGCCAGCAGTTATTCTACACAGGAGCAGTTCTTC CASSYSTQEQFF
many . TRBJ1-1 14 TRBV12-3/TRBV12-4 TGTGCCAGCAGTTCCCTAACAGGGCCCAGGGGAGCTTTCTTT CASSSLTGPRGAFF
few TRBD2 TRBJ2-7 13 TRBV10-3 TGTGCCATCAGGACTAGCGGGAGTGACGAGCAGTACTTC CAIRTSGSDEQYF
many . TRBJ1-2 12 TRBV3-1 TGTGCCAGCAGCCCAGGGGCAGCCGGCTACACCTTC CASSPGAAGYTF
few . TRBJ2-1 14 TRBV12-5 TGTGCTAGTGGTTTGGGGGGTTCCTACAATGAGCAGTTCTTC CASGLGGSYNEQFF
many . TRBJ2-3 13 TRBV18 TGTGCCAGCTCACAGGTGAGGGAAGATACGCAGTATTTT CASSQVREDTQYF
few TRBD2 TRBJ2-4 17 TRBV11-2 TGTGCCAGCAGCTTAGATCCGGGGGGGATAATTAAAAACATTCAGTACTTC CASSLDPGGIIKNIQYF
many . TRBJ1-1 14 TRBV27 TGTGCCAGCAGTTTTACAGGGTTTGACACTGAAGCTTTCTTT CASSFTGFDTEAFF
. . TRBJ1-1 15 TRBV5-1 TGCGCCAGCAGCTTACCCCTGGGGGCGAACACTGAAGCTTTCTTT CASSLPLGANTEAFF
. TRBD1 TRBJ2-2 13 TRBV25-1 TGTGCCAGCAGAAGACAGGGCCCCGGGGAGCTGTTTTTT CASRRQGPGELFF
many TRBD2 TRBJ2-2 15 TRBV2 TGTGCCAGCAAGGTCGAGCGGGAGGGGTCCGGGGAGCTGTTTTTT CASKVEREGSGELFF
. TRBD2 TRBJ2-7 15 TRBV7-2 TGTGCCAGCAGCCTAAGGACTAGCGGGAGAGGCGAGCAGTACTTC CASSLRTSGRGEQYF
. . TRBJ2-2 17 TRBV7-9 TGTGCCAGCAGCGAAGGGGGGACGACCTTAGGGACCGGGGAGCTGTTTTTT CASSEGGTTLGTGELFF
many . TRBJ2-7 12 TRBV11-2 TGTGCCAGCAGCTTAGCAGGGTACGAGCAGTACTTC CASSLAGYEQYF
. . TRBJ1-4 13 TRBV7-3 TGTACCAGCAGCTTAACGTTGGGTGAAAAACTGTTTTTT CTSSLTLGEKLFF
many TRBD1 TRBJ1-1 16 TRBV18 TGTGCCAGCTCACCGGGGACAGGACACCAGAACACTGAAGCTTTCTTT CASSPGTGHQNTEAFF
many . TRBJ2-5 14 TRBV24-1 TGTGCCACCAGTGACGGGAGTCCATCAGAGACCCAGTACTTC CATSDGSPSETQYF
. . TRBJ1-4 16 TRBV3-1 TGTGCCAGCAGCCCCCGTAGCGGACTAACTAATGAAAAACTGTTTTTT CASSPRSGLTNEKLFF
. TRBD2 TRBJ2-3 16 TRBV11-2 TGTGCCAGCAGCCCCGGCAGCGGGGGGCGCGCAGATACGCAGTATTTT CASSPGSGGRADTQYF
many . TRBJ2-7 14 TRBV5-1 TGCGCCAGCAGCTTGGGGGACTCGCGGTACGAGCAGTACTTC CASSLGDSRYEQYF
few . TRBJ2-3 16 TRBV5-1 TGCGCCAGCAGCGAACTACAGGGTGTGGGCACAGATACGCAGTATTTT CASSELQGVGTDTQYF
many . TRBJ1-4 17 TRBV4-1 TGCGCCAGCCGACCCAATTCCCGACAGCTAAATAATGAAAAACTGTTTTTT CASRPNSRQLNNEKLFF
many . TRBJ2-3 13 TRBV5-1 TGCGCCAGCAGCTTCTTAGGACACGATACGCAGTATTTT CASSFLGHDTQYF
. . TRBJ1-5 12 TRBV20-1 TGCAGTGGGACAGAATATAATCAGCCCCAGCATTTT CSGTEYNQPQHF
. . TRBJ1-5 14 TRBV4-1 TGCGCCAGCAGCCAAGATCGCGAGCTTCAGCCCCAGCATTTT CASSQDRELQPQHF
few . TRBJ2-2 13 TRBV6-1 TGTGCCAGCAGTTTTACAGGGATCGGGGAGCTGTTTTTT CASSFTGIGELFF
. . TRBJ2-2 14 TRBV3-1 TGTGCCAGCATACGAGACAGAAACACCGGGGAGCTGTTTTTT CASIRDRNTGELFF
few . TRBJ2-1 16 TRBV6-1 TGTGCCAGCAGCGTTGCGGGACCGCCGCGGAGGGATGAGCAGTTCTTC CASSVAGPPRRDEQFF
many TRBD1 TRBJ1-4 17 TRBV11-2 TGTGCCAGCAGCCCATACTCCCTCGGGACAGCTAATGAAAAACTGTTTTTT CASSPYSLGTANEKLFF
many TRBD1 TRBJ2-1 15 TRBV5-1 TGCGCCAGCAGCTCACAGGGGGCGCAGTACAATGAGCAGTTCTTC CASSSQGAQYNEQFF
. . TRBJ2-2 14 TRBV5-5 TGTGCCAGCAGCTTGGATTTAGCGGCCGGGGAGCTGTTTTTT CASSLDLAAGELFF
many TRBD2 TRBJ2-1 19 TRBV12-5 TGTGCTAGTGGCCCGACCACAGCGGCCCGACTAAGACGGGGGGATGAGCAGTTCTTC CASGPTTAARLRRGDEQFF